The 30 T cell receptor beta chains reported below all come from one sample, sequenced in a study of regulatory T cells in long-lasting Graves disease. Specified time point: persistent/refractory GD, antithyroid drugs over 5 years with positive TRAb. There was RNA extracted from PBMCs, and the TCR library was made from it. TCR beta libraries were built with iRepertoire HTBI primers and Arm-PCR of CDR3 regions. From the multiplex PCR reads, TCRdb called clonotypes with MiXCR, one entry per CDR3 protein. Among about 470,000 distinct CDR3 sequences listed, less than 25% were seen once. The source material was peripheral blood mononuclear cells (PBMCs), sampled when the disease was refractory, from a patient treated with antithyroid drugs. These receptor sequences come from a female donor with Graves disease.

This chain joins TRBV18 and TRBJ2-2, with D hard to call. There are 15 residues in the CDR3. V lost 2 bases and J lost 0, with 7 bases in between. Per germline, CDR1 KGHSH and CDR2 LQKENI. CDR3 in DNA: TGTGCCAGCTCACCAGGGAACCCGAACACCGGGGAGCTGTTTTTT. This codes for CASSPGNPNTGELFF.

Notes on this clonotype: A read error is possible here, since a much larger clone lies one base away. This chain links TRBV20-1 with TRBJ1-6; D is uncertain. Looked up from germline, CDR1 is DFQATT and CDR2 is SNEGSKA (reference sequence). This CDR3 comprises 15 residues. For the CDR3, the DNA is TGCAGTGCTAGAGCAGCTAGCTCCCATAATTCACCCCTCCACTTT. Residues: CSARAASSHNSPLHF.

This rearrangement joins TRBV3-1 to TRBJ2-5; no firm D call. V lost 0 bases and J lost 5, with 7 bases in between. This CDR3 is 13 amino acids long. Germline assignment: CDR1 LGHDT and CDR2 YNNKEL (reference sequence). The CDR3 region has the DNA TGTGCCAGCAGCCAAGAGGTCCCGGAGACCCAGTACTTC. Its protein product is CASSQEVPETQYF.

This clonotype has just a few counts. The V call is TRBV20-1, the J call TRBJ1-6; perhaps TRBD1 as D (6 bases). The germline V gene has CDR1 DFQATT and CDR2 SNEGSKA (reference sequence). V lost 3 bases and J 9 bases, leaving 18 bases between the germline ends. The CDR3 spans 15 residues. CDR3 sequence (DNA): TGCAGTGCTAGGATTGGGAACAGGGAGGTTTCACCCCTCCACTTT. Its translation: CSARIGNREVSPLHF.

As DNA, the CDR3 is TGTGCCAGCAGCTCAGCGGGAGGGCCGAGGGAGCAGTTCTTC. This encodes CASSSAGGPREQFF. J is TRBJ2-1 and V is TRBV5-6; 10 positions match TRBD2. The CDR3 runs 14 residues. Germline V CDR1 and CDR2: SGHDT, YYEEEE. With 3 bases clipped from V and 10 bases from J, the junction kept 7 bases outside the gene matches.

The sample holds many counts of this clonotype. The rearrangement links TRBV2 to TRBJ2-3; maybe TRBD1 (7 bases). The V gene lost 6 bases and the J gene lost 1 base, with 14 bases spanning the gap. Germline loops: CDR1 SNHLY, CDR2 FYNNEI. The CDR3 totals 15 residues. CDR3 loop: CASRQGEDGTDTQYF. Here the CDR3 DNA reads TGTGCCAGCAGGCAGGGGGAGGACGGCACAGATACGCAGTATTTT.

This clonotype was counted only a few times. V gene TRBV29-1 combines with J gene TRBJ2-7; the D is unclear. The CDR3 loop spans 11 amino acids. V lost 6 bases to trimming and J lost 7 bases, with 13 bases between them. Germline V gives CDR1 SQVTM, CDR2 ANQGSEA. The CDR3 loop reads CSVHSYGEQYF. The CDR3 bases are TGCAGCGTACACTCGTACGGGGAGCAGTACTTC.

This chain connects TRBV5-4 to TRBJ2-7; D remains unclear. Germline loops: CDR1 SGHNT, CDR2 YYREEE (reference sequence). The CDR3 totals 13 residues. Deletions cut 4 bases from V and 6 bases from J, with 14 bases between. The CDR3 here is CASSLGLNPEQYF. For the CDR3, the DNA is TGTGCCAGCAGCCTGGGTCTGAATCCCGAGCAGTACTTC.

The table lists this clonotype with a few counts. The V gene is TRBV28, the J gene TRBJ2-1; D is unresolved. Germline V CDR1 and CDR2: MDHEN, SYDVKM. The V end was cut by 5 bases, the J end by 4 bases, with 18 bases between. CDR3 length: 16 residues. The CDR3 DNA reads as TGTGCCAGCAGTCTCGGAACCGACTCGATATACAATGAGCAGTTCTTC. Translation gives CASSLGTDSIYNEQFF.

This clonotype was detected many times. CDR3: CASSLGDGVFLSYEQYF. Written as DNA, the CDR3 is TGTGCCAGCTCACTCGGGGACGGAGTCTTCCTCTCCTACGAGCAGTACTTC. V gene TRBV7-3 combines with J gene TRBJ2-7, with D possibly called TRBD1 or TRBD2 (5 bases each). Germline V gene data show CDR1 as SGHTA and CDR2 as FQGTGA. Trimming pared 8 bases from V and 0 bases from J, leaving 23 bases between. The CDR3 spans 17 residues.

This clonotype was seen more than once but under ten times. V usage is TRBV18 and J usage is TRBJ1-4, with D maybe TRBD1 (6 bases). CDR1 KGHSH and CDR2 LQKENI come from the germline V gene. The CDR3 has 14 residues. The V gene lost 6 bases and the J gene lost 7 bases, with 15 bases spanning the gap. CDR3 sequence: CASSASGGGEKLFF. The CDR3 nucleotides are TGTGCCAGCTCCGCCTCCGGGGGCGGTGAAAAACTGTTTTTT. Based on the CDR3 plus reference TRBV18 and TRBJ1-4, the full variable domain is NAGVMQNPRHLVRRRGQEARLRCSPMKGHSHVYWYRQLPEEGLKFMVYLQKENIIDESGMPKERFSAEFPKEGPSILRIQQVVRGDSAAYFCASSASGGGEKLFFGSGTQLSVL.

The chain is built from TRBV7-9 and TRBJ2-7, with 8 bases that match TRBD2. The CDR3 contains 14 residues. Germline loops: CDR1 SEHNR, CDR2 FQNEAQ (reference sequence). V was clipped by 5 bases and J by 5 bases; unmatched bases: 8. CDR3 loop: CASSTGRGFHEQYF. In DNA, the CDR3 is TGTGCCAGCAGCACCGGGAGGGGATTCCACGAGCAGTACTTC.

This clonotype was detected many times. The CDR3 DNA is TGCAGCGTTGGTTCGGGGGCTAAAACGGACGAGCAGTACTTC. This encodes CSVGSGAKTDEQYF. The rearrangement joins TRBV29-1 to TRBJ2-7, with D perhaps being TRBD1 or TRBD2 (6 bases each). The germline CDR1 and CDR2 sequences are SQVTM and ANQGSEA. The CDR3 consists of 14 residues. The V gene lost 4 bases and the J gene lost 5 bases, with 18 bases spanning the gap.

This clonotype was counted a few times. The V call is TRBV7-9, the J call TRBJ2-7; 7 positions agree with TRBD1. The CDR3 is 14 residues long. Germline lookup yields CDR1 SEHNR and CDR2 FQNEAQ (reference sequence). Losses at the gene ends were 2 bases for V and 3 bases for J; bases not matched to a gene: 4. In DNA, the CDR3 is TGTGCCAGCAGCTTAATGGACAGGCTCTACGAGCAGTACTTC. Protein: CASSLMDRLYEQYF.

Remarks on this clonotype: A much larger clone lies one base from this, so it may be a read error. The chain carries TRBV27 and TRBJ2-7; D remains ambiguous. Germline lookup yields CDR1 MNHEY and CDR2 SMNVEV (reference sequence). The CDR3 length is 14 residues. Trimming removed 2 bases from V and 3 bases from J, with 11 bases in between. This CDR3 is CASSLKAYVYEQYF. DNA for the CDR3: TGTGCCAGCAGTTTAAAGGCCTACGTCTACGAGCAGTACTTC.

This rearrangement joins TRBV3-1 to TRBJ2-5; the match to TRBD1 covers 12 bases. The germline CDR1 and CDR2 sequences are LGHDT and YNNKEL (reference sequence). This CDR3 spans 19 amino acids. V was pared by 0 bases and J by 4 bases, with 12 bases of the junction left unmatched. CDR3 in amino acids: CASSQDRLSGDRGPETQYF. The CDR3 nucleotides are TGTGCCAGCAGCCAAGATAGATTGAGCGGGGACAGGGGGCCAGAGACCCAGTACTTC.

This clonotype was counted a few times. This chain connects TRBV27 to TRBJ1-2; 9 bases line up with TRBD1. Germline V gene data show CDR1 as MNHEY and CDR2 as SMNVEV (reference sequence). Unmatched junction bases numbered 6, after V lost 6 bases and J lost 4 bases. CDR3 length: 14 amino acids. The CDR3 region has the DNA TGTGCCAGCAGGCGAGCGGGACAGGGCTATGGCTACACCTTC. Translating it yields CASRRAGQGYGYTF.

This clonotype came up a few times. The J gene is TRBJ1-4, the V gene TRBV7-9; TRBD1 matches at 11 bases. The CDR3 totals 14 residues. Germline V gene sequence: CDR1 SEHNR, CDR2 FQNEAQ (reference sequence). V lost 10 bases and J lost 6; bases outside the gene matches: 7. The CDR3 reads CATERGQGDEKLFF. In DNA form, the CDR3 reads TGTGCCACAGAAAGGGGACAGGGGGATGAAAAACTGTTTTTT.

The rearrangement uses TRBV5-6 and TRBJ1-5; D might be TRBD1 (5 bases). Per the germline V gene, CDR1 is SGHDT and CDR2 is YYEEEE. V gave up 3 bases and J gave up 11 bases, with 18 bases separating them. The CDR3 contains 14 residues. CDR3 loop: CASSYGTEVLAQHF. The CDR3 DNA is TGTGCCAGCAGCTACGGGACGGAGGTCCTAGCCCAGCATTTT.

This clonotype showed up many times. The gene calls are TRBV3-1 and TRBJ1-1; TRBD1 is a possible D gene (5 bases). Trimming left V 6 bases short and J 0 bases short, with 11 bases between. The CDR3 runs 14 residues. CDR1 is LGHDT, CDR2 YNNKEL, per germline (reference sequence). The DNA of the CDR3 is TGTGCCAGCAGTGCAGGGTATTTGAACACTGAAGCTTTCTTT. This translates into CASSAGYLNTEAFF.

The chain links TRBV6-6 to TRBJ1-1; perhaps TRBD1 as D (6 bases). Trimming shortened V by 0 bases and J by 0 bases, and 14 bases separated the two germline ends. Germline assignment: CDR1 MNHNY and CDR2 SVGAGI (reference sequence). The CDR3 extends over 17 amino acids. The DNA of the CDR3 is TGTGCCAGCAGTTACTCGACAGGAGACATTATGAACACTGAAGCTTTCTTT. Amino acid sequence: CASSYSTGDIMNTEAFF.

As to this clonotype: A much larger clone lies one base from this, so it may be a read error. The chain employs TRBV6-2 or TRBV6-3 and TRBJ2-7, with 8 bases fitting TRBD1. Unmatched junction bases numbered 8, after V lost 2 bases and J lost 5 bases. CDR1 and CDR2 (germline): MNHEY, SVGEGT. The CDR3 covers 15 residues. CDR3 sequence: CASSYTLDRDHEQYF. CDR3 coding DNA: TGTGCCAGCAGTTACACCTTGGACAGGGACCACGAGCAGTACTTC.

There are a few counts of this clonotype. The chain recombines TRBV3-1 with TRBJ2-7, with D tentatively TRBD1 or TRBD2 (5 bases each). With 3 bases removed from V and 1 base from J, the gap between germline ends came to 16 bases. The CDR3 runs 16 residues. The germline V gene has CDR1 LGHDT and CDR2 YNNKEL (reference sequence). DNA of the CDR3: TGTGCCAGCAGCCACACGGGGACCAGAAGGTCCTACGAGCAGTACTTC. Its translation: CASSHTGTRRSYEQYF.

This clonotype was seen repeatedly, ten times or more. V gene TRBV10-3 combines with J gene TRBJ1-2, with D maybe TRBD1 (6 bases). Germline CDR1 and CDR2: ENHRY and SYGVKD. CDR3 length: 15 residues. The V end lost 2 bases, the J end lost 3 bases, and 13 bases lay between the germline ends. CDR3 sequence reads: CAISEVGALDYGYTF. CDR3 in DNA: TGTGCCATCAGTGAGGTGGGGGCGCTGGACTATGGCTACACCTTC.

This clonotype was detected only once. Its ends do not fully match the called genes, so a read error is possible. This rearrangement joins TRBV11-1 to TRBJ2-7; 7 nucleotides line up with TRBD2. Germline V gene sequence: CDR1 SGHAT, CDR2 FQDESV (reference sequence). CDR3 length: 15 amino acids. The CDR3 spells CTSSLGRGGPFEQYF. The CDR3 nucleotides read TGTACCAGCAGCTTAGGGAGGGGAGGACCTTTCGAGCAGTACTTC.

This clonotype turned up a few times. J is TRBJ2-4 and V is TRBV29-1, with 9 bases fitting TRBD2. The CDR3 is 15 residues long. From germline, CDR1 is SQVTM and CDR2 ANQGSEA. The V and J ends lost 6 bases and 0 bases, in that order; junction bases with no gene match: 6. CDR3 loop: CSVGLATLAKNIQYF. In nucleotides, the CDR3 is TGCAGCGTCGGACTAGCGACGCTAGCCAAAAACATTCAGTACTTC.

This chain uses TRBV30 with TRBJ1-1; D not resolved. CDR1 and CDR2 from the germline V gene are GTSNPN and SVGIG (reference sequence). The V end was cut by 2 bases, the J end by 7 bases, with 11 bases between. This CDR3 contains 12 residues. The CDR3 nucleotides are TGTGCCTGGAGTTACACCCTGATTGAAGCTTTCTTT. Translation gives CAWSYTLIEAFF.

This chain connects TRBV6-1 to TRBJ2-1; D is undetermined. The germline V and J ends were trimmed by 0 bases and 11 bases, with 8 bases remaining between them. This CDR3 contains 12 residues. Germline CDR1 and CDR2: MNHNS and SASEGT. CDR3 loop: CASSEAPTQQFF. DNA for the CDR3: TGTGCCAGCAGTGAAGCGCCAACTCAGCAGTTCTTC.

This rearrangement joins TRBV20-1 to TRBJ1-1; D is ambiguous. V lost 5 bases, J lost 0 bases, and 13 bases lay in between. The germline V gene has CDR1 DFQATT and CDR2 SNEGSKA (reference sequence). CDR3 length equals 14 residues. The CDR3 sequence is CSAVGLWMNTEAFF. In DNA, the CDR3 is TGCAGTGCTGTCGGACTATGGATGAACACTGAAGCTTTCTTT.

This clonotype was observed a handful of times. The chain carries TRBV27 and TRBJ1-2; 8 positions agree with TRBD1. Looked up from germline, CDR1 is MNHEY and CDR2 is SMNVEV (reference sequence). The CDR3 loop spans 13 amino acids. V trimming: 2 bases; J trimming: 7 bases; junction bases outside the gene matches: 3. The DNA for the CDR3 is TGTGCCAGCAGTTTACCAGGGGGCTTTGGCTACACCTTC. This encodes CASSLPGGFGYTF.